This TCR beta chain was identified in a study of response to subunit inactivated influenza vaccine. One entry per CDR3 protein, called by TCRdb with MiXCR from the RT-PCR reads. Of roughly 700,000 distinct CDR3 sequences listed, around 14% were seen once; the top ten hold approximately 6.5%. The CDR3 extends over 15 amino acids. Unmatched junction bases numbered 6, after V lost 2 bases and J lost 6 bases. From germline, CDR1 is MNHNS and CDR2 SASEGT. The sequencing used PBMCs from blood, collected less than 15 days before vaccination. The TCR comes from a man aged 45-65 years who received an inactivated influenza vaccine. The rearrangement uses TRBV6-1 and TRBJ2-3; TRBD2 matches 9 bases. The CDR3 loop is CASSERRGGQDTQYF. The CDR3 coding sequence is TGTGCCAGCAGTGAAAGGCGGGGGGGCCAGGATACGCAGTATTTT.